This TCR beta chain derives from a study of response to subunit inactivated influenza vaccine. TCRdb re-called the RT-PCR reads through MiXCR, storing one row per CDR3 protein. The sample shows some 540,000 distinct CDR3 sequences, around 21% of them seen only once. Trimming left V 1 base short and J 4 bases short, with 7 bases between. From germline, CDR1 is SQVTM and CDR2 ANQGSEA. The CDR3 is 12 residues long. The same specimen was also included in a second study, on T cells expressing NK-cell markers. That source notes: UMIs were included in TCR beta cDNA generated by 5'RACE template switching.

The source of this sequence is a man in his fifties or sixties who received an inactivated influenza vaccine. Sequencing was performed on CD4+ T cells sorted from PBMCs, taken roughly 12 days after vaccination. The rearrangement uses TRBV29-1 and TRBJ2-5; D perhaps matches TRBD1 (5 bases). The CDR3, as DNA: TGCAGCGTTGAAGGACAGCCAGAGACCCAGTACTTC. This gives the protein CSVEGQPETQYF.